This TCR beta chain emerged from a study of OX40 agonist ivuxolimab in advanced cancers. Whole-study findings and limits: The study found that CD8+ T cells averaged more expanded clones than CD4+. No antigen was identified for the clonally expanded peripheral T cells.

Note on this clone: Its target is unknown.

Libraries were prepared by immunoSEQ multiplex PCR; TCRdb keeps only in-frame clonotypes and omits some of them. The sample yields around 140,000 clones, 85% to 95% seen once. Germline V gene data show CDR1 as SQVTM and CDR2 as ANQGSEA. V lost 2 bases and J lost 1, with 14 bases in between. The CDR3 spans 15 residues. The receptor comes from an adult with an advanced solid tumor such as melanoma, head and neck, liver or kidney cancer. The chain couples TRBV29-1 to TRBJ1-1; possibly TRBD1 for D (6 bases). This specimen consisted of CD4+ or CD8+ T cells sorted from blood, obtained in a trial of the OX40 agonist ivuxolimab. CDR3 protein: CSVEPWGQTNTEAFF. The CDR3 coding sequence is TGCAGCGTTGAACCTTGGGGACAAACGAACACTGAAGCTTTCTTT.